The TCR beta chain under discussion was sequenced for a study of PD-L1 blockade in urothelial cancer. Looking at the study overall: After treatment start, blood was analyzed at 3 weeks (second dose) and at 6 weeks. Study conclusions and caveats: Prediction of better survival came from below-median pretreatment blood TCR clonality. At 3 weeks on treatment, tumor-associated clones expanded more with durable benefit.

As concerns this clone: Antigen specificity is unknown.

Measured with immunoSEQ multiplex PCR; TCRdb has only the in-frame clones, and not every one. The table lists 85,000 to 90,000 clones, roughly nine tenths of them singletons. The receptor comes from a man aged 55-75 years with urothelial cancer. The starting material was PBMCs, obtained around atezolizumab (anti-PD-L1) treatment.

The CDR3 sequence: CASSFGVAGTGGVDTQYF. CDR3 coding DNA: TGCGCCAGCAGCTTCGGAGTCGCCGGGACAGGGGGTGTAGATACGCAGTATTTT. V gene TRBV5-1 combines with J gene TRBJ2-3; TRBD1 agrees at 11 bases. Germline CDR1 is SGHRS and CDR2 is YFSETQ. Germline trimming cut 2 bases from V and 5 bases from J; bases unmatched to any gene: 13. This CDR3 comprises 18 residues.